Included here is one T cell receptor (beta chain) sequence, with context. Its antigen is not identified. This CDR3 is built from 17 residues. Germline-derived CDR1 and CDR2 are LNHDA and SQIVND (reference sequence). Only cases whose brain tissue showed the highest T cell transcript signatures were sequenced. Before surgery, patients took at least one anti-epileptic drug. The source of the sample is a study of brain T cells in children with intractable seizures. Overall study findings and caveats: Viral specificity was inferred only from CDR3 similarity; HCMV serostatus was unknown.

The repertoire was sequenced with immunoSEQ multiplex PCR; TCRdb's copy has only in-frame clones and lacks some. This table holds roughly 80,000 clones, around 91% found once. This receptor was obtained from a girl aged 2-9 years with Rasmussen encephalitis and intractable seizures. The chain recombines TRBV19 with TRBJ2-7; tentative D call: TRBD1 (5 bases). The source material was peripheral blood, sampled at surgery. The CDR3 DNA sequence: TGTGCGAGTTGTGTGGATCTCAGGGCAGGGAAACCCTACGAGCAGTACTTC. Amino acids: CASCVDLRAGKPYEQYF.